These 16 T cell receptor beta chains were sequenced from one sample in a study of CD8+CD57+ T cells in acquired aplastic anemia. TCR beta VDJ and CDR3 were profiled, and genomic DNA was the template. TCRdb recomputed calls from the reads with MiXCR, one row per CDR3 protein. This sample yields some 140,000 distinct CDR3 sequences, of which approximately 52% are seen a single time; approximately 12% belongs to the top ten. Whoever was chosen for sequencing had shown CD8+CD57+ cell expansion by flow cytometry. The sequencing sample was made of sorted CD4+, CD8+, or CD8+CD57+ T cells (not recorded which) from PBMCs. These receptor sequences come from a human donor with aplastic anemia.

The CDR3: CSVEDFAYTEAFF. The CDR3 coding sequence is TGCAGCGTTGAAGATTTCGCGTACACTGAAGCTTTCTTT. The chain employs TRBV29-1 and TRBJ1-1, with D unresolved. Germline V gives CDR1 SQVTM, CDR2 ANQGSEA. V lost 0 bases and J lost 3, with 8 bases in between. This CDR3 region has 13 residues.

This clonotype was recorded many times. The rearrangement joins TRBV20-1 to TRBJ2-1; 10 bases align to TRBD2. The CDR3 spans 14 residues. With 2 bases clipped from V and 5 bases from J, the junction kept 3 bases outside the gene matches. Germline CDR1 is DFQATT and CDR2 is SNEGSKA (reference sequence). As DNA, the CDR3 is TGCAGTGCTAGACTAGCGGGGGCCCACAATGAGCAGTTCTTC. Its protein is CSARLAGAHNEQFF.

The chain recombines TRBV10-3 with TRBJ1-4; D is ambiguous. The germline V and J ends were trimmed by 3 bases and 0 bases, with 11 bases remaining between them. Germline V CDR1 and CDR2: ENHRY, SYGVKD. The CDR3 is made up of 16 amino acids. The CDR3 region is CAISDRQSSTNEKLFF. The CDR3 DNA reads TGTGCCATCAGTGATAGGCAGTCTTCAACTAATGAAAAACTGTTTTTT.

The J gene is TRBJ1-6, the V gene TRBV19; tentatively, D is TRBD1 (6 bases). With 7 bases removed from V and 9 bases from J, the gap between germline ends came to 19 bases. Germline V gene data show CDR1 as LNHDA and CDR2 as SQIVND (reference sequence). The CDR3 contains 15 residues. CDR3 loop: CASTQAGGAGSPLHF. In nucleotides, the CDR3 is TGTGCCAGTACCCAAGCGGGGGGCGCAGGTTCACCCCTCCACTTT.

Many counts were recorded for this clonotype. The rearrangement uses TRBV7-6 and TRBJ1-6; 10 bases match TRBD1. Per germline, CDR1 SGHVS and CDR2 FNYEAQ. There are 16 residues in the CDR3. After removal of 5 bases from V and 5 bases from J, the junction contained 6 bases not matched to a gene. The chain's CDR3 is CASSPGTGANNSPLHF. The CDR3 DNA follows: TGTGCCAGCAGCCCCGGGACAGGGGCCAATAATTCACCCCTCCACTTT.

The rearrangement uses TRBV4-1 and TRBJ2-5; maybe TRBD2 (7 bases). Germline V gene lookup returns CDR1 MGHRA and CDR2 YSYEKL. Deletions cut 2 bases from V and 2 bases from J, with 15 bases between. CDR3 length: 16 amino acids. CDR3: CASSQLGGGLQETQYF. The CDR3 DNA is TGCGCCAGCAGCCAACTTGGGGGGGGCCTGCAAGAGACCCAGTACTTC.

The table lists this clonotype with a count of one. The chain carries TRBV19 and TRBJ1-1; no firm D call. There are 15 residues in the CDR3. CDR1 is LNHDA, CDR2 SQIVND, per germline (reference sequence). Trimming took 0 bases from V and 0 from J, leaving 8 bases between them. CDR3 sequence reads: CASSIDPIMNTEAFF. In nucleotides, the CDR3 is TGTGCCAGTAGTATAGATCCAATCATGAACACTGAAGCTTTCTTT.

A word on this clonotype: A much more abundant neighbour one base away suggests this may be a read error. This chain connects TRBV12-3 or TRBV12-4 to TRBJ1-1; no definite D call. The CDR3 runs to 15 residues. CDR3 bases: TGTGTCAGCAGTTTACGGCAGCAAATGAACACTGAAGCTTTCTTT. Translation gives CVSSLRQQMNTEAFF.

The CDR3 nucleotides are TGTGCCATTCCGGGTCTAGAGACCCAGTACTTC. Translation gives CAIPGLETQYF. V usage is TRBV7-9 and J usage is TRBJ2-5; D not resolved. From germline, CDR1 is SEHNR and CDR2 FQNEAQ (reference sequence). The V gene lost 10 bases and the J gene lost 4 bases, with 10 bases spanning the gap. The CDR3 is 11 residues long.

This clonotype has only one observation. The final CDR3 position lacks the conserved phenylalanine or tryptophan, pointing to a likely read error. The DNA is omitted, as the CDR3 cannot be located on it reliably, and the CDR3 follows TCRdb's listing. The CDR3 protein is CASSSGPSRRDR. The genes are TRBV11-2 and TRBJ1-6; TRBD1, the table's D call, was not compared with the DNA. Germline lookup yields CDR1 SGHAT and CDR2 FQNNGV. The CDR3 is 12 amino acids long, termini counted.

In nucleotides, the CDR3 is TGCAGTGCTAGGGACCATTTTCGGGCAAGGATGAACACTGAAGCTTTCTTT. Its translation is CSARDHFRARMNTEAFF. The rearrangement uses TRBV20-1 and TRBJ1-1; D not resolved. This CDR3 is built from 17 residues. Looked up from germline, CDR1 is DFQATT and CDR2 is SNEGSKA (reference sequence). Trimming shortened V by 3 bases and J by 0 bases, and 20 bases separated the two germline ends.

The chain links TRBV24-1 to TRBJ2-3; D uncertain. This CDR3 is built from 13 residues. Germline V gives CDR1 KGHDR, CDR2 SFDVKD. Trimming stripped 5 bases from V and 3 bases from J, with 8 bases between. The CDR3 DNA reads as TGTGCCACCAGTGCTACGGCAACAGATACGCAGTATTTT. Protein product: CATSATATDTQYF.

The genes are TRBV15 and TRBJ1-6; 8 bases are a match to TRBD1. The germline V gene encodes CDR1 LNHNV and CDR2 YYDKDF (reference sequence). V shed 5 bases, J shed 10 bases, and the junction held 10 bases outside the gene matches. The CDR3 extends over 15 amino acids. CDR3 loop: CATSQRDRRRSPLHF. The CDR3 nucleotides are TGTGCCACCAGCCAAAGGGACAGGAGGAGGTCACCCCTCCACTTT.

This clonotype was found many times. J is TRBJ1-5 and V is TRBV7-9; D is undetermined. V lost 5 bases and J 6 bases, leaving 11 bases between the germline ends. Germline CDR1 is SEHNR and CDR2 is FQNEAQ (reference sequence). The CDR3 totals 13 residues. CDR3 nucleotides: TGTGCCAGCAGCCTAGGAGGGTTTCAGCCCCAGCATTTT. Translated, it gives CASSLGGFQPQHF.

As regards this clonotype: A read error is possible here, since a much larger clone lies one base away. The genes are TRBV14 and TRBJ2-1; D is perhaps TRBD1 (7 bases). V was pared by 2 bases and J by 8 bases, with 16 bases between. In germline, CDR1 is SGHDN, CDR2 FVKESK. This CDR3 is built from 15 residues. CDR3 coding DNA: TGTGCCAGCAGCCAAAGGGGCAGGGGGGTTTATGAGCAGTTCTTC. It is translated as CASSQRGRGVYEQFF. The full variable domain, with the rest looked up from reference TRBV14 and TRBJ2-1, is EAGVTQFPSHSVIEKGQTVTLRCDPISGHDNLYWYRRVMGKEIKFLLHFVKESKQDESGMPNNRFLAERTGGTYSTLKVQPAELEDSGVYFCASSQRGRGVYEQFFGPGTRLTVL.

This chain connects TRBV25-1 to TRBJ1-5; weak D call: TRBD1 (6 bases). Germline V gene lookup returns CDR1 MGHDK and CDR2 SYGVNS. This CDR3 is 15 amino acids long. Trimming removed 6 bases at V and 0 bases at J, with 12 bases between. CDR3 coding DNA: TGTGCCAGCAGCCTACAGGGACATAGCAATCAGCCCCAGCATTTT. Its translation: CASSLQGHSNQPQHF.